These 22 T cell receptor beta chains were all obtained from the same sample, sequenced in a study of T cell changes during pregnancy in multiple sclerosis. Data came from immunoSEQ multiplex PCR; TCRdb stores just in-frame clones and leaves some out. In the table there are about 58,000 clones, 93% of which are singletons. The sample here was CD8+ T cells from peripheral blood mononuclear cells, taken in the second trimester of pregnancy. The receptors were sampled from a female donor with multiple sclerosis, enrolled in a pregnancy study.

The chain uses TRBV7-7 and TRBJ2-1; 8 positions agree with TRBD2. There are 15 residues in the CDR3. Germline V lookup: CDR1 SSHAT, CDR2 FNYEAQ (reference sequence). With 0 bases clipped from V and 7 bases from J, the junction kept 5 bases outside the gene matches. CDR3 sequence reads: CASSLATGGRNEQFF. CDR3 sequence (DNA): TGTGCCAGCAGCTTAGCGACGGGGGGGCGGAATGAGCAGTTCTTC.

The chain combines TRBV19 with TRBJ2-1; no clear D gene. The CDR3 is 13 residues long. Germline V gene data show CDR1 as LNHDA and CDR2 as SQIVND (reference sequence). The V and J ends lost 4 bases and 4 bases respectively, with 8 bases between them. CDR3 sequence: CASSSPSYNEQFF. In nucleotides, the CDR3 is TGTGCCAGTAGTAGCCCGAGTTACAATGAGCAGTTCTTC. Full variable domain (remainder filled in from reference TRBV19 and TRBJ2-1): DGGITQSPKYLFRKEGQNVTLSCEQNLNHDAMYWYRQDPGQGLRLIYYSQIVNDFQKGDIAEGYSVSREKKESFPLTVTSAQKNPTAFYLCASSSPSYNEQFFGPGTRLTVL.

The gene calls are TRBV29-1 and TRBJ2-7; perhaps TRBD2 as D (5 bases). Germline V gene sequence: CDR1 SQVTM, CDR2 ANQGSEA. Trimming shortened V by 6 bases and J by 5 bases, and 23 bases separated the two germline ends. The CDR3 length is 15 residues. CDR3 bases: TGCAGCGTCCTCGGCGTTTTACGGGGAGTAAACGAGCAGTACTTC. Translating it yields CSVLGVLRGVNEQYF.

The CDR3 DNA reads as TGTGCCAGCAGCCCGGCCTCAGGGGGCGATTTCGGGGAGCTGTTTTTT. This codes for CASSPASGGDFGELFF. The V and J genes are TRBV7-9 and TRBJ2-2, with 8 bases fitting TRBD1. The CDR3 has 16 residues. Germline values: CDR1 SEHNR, CDR2 FQNEAQ (reference sequence). The V and J ends lost 5 bases and 7 bases, in that order; junction bases with no gene match: 12.

The J gene is TRBJ1-1, the V gene TRBV4-1, with TRBD1 identical over 7 bases. CDR3 length: 14 amino acids. Unmatched junction bases numbered 3, after V lost 0 bases and J lost 5 bases. Germline CDR1 and CDR2: MGHRA and YSYEKL. The CDR3, as DNA: TGCGCCAGCAGCCAAGATAAGGGGGCGACTGAAGCTTTCTTT. Its protein product is CASSQDKGATEAFF.

The CDR3 reads CAITSGFSTDTQYF. Written as DNA, the CDR3 is TGTGCCATTACTAGCGGGTTTAGCACAGATACGCAGTATTTT. The rearrangement uses TRBV28 and TRBJ2-3; 9 nucleotides line up with TRBD2. This CDR3 spans 14 amino acids. V lost 10 bases to trimming and J lost 0 bases; unmatched junction nucleotides: 5. CDR1 and CDR2 (germline): MDHEN, SYDVKM. The full variable domain, rest sourced from reference TRBV28 and TRBJ2-3, is DVKVTQSSRYLVKRTGEKVFLECVQDMDHENMFWYRQDPGLGLRLIYFSYDVKMKEKGDIPEGYSVSREKKERFSLILESASTNQTSMYLCAITSGFSTDTQYFGPGTRLTVL.

This clone has only one observation. The genes are TRBV6-1 and TRBJ1-5, with D uncertain. Germline V lookup: CDR1 MNHNS, CDR2 SASEGT. Trimming took off 2 bases at V and 3 bases at J, with 23 bases between the two ends. This CDR3 spans 19 amino acids. The CDR3: CASSERRMWEYGNNQPQHF. CDR3 in DNA: TGTGCCAGCAGTGAAAGACGGATGTGGGAGTACGGGAACAATCAGCCCCAGCATTTT.

The chain is built from TRBV27 and TRBJ2-3; D remains unclear. Germline V gene sequence: CDR1 MNHEY, CDR2 SMNVEV (reference sequence). The CDR3 contains 14 residues. Between the trimmed V and J ends, which lost 2 bases and 7 bases, there was a span of 13 bases. The CDR3 sequence is CASSLVPLSHTQYF. In DNA form, the CDR3 reads TGTGCCAGCAGTTTAGTCCCCCTTTCCCATACGCAGTATTTT.

This chain links TRBV30 with TRBJ2-7, with 10 nucleotides matching TRBD1. V gave up 5 bases and J gave up 4 bases; unmatched junction bases: 8. There are 14 residues in the CDR3. Looked up from germline, CDR1 is GTSNPN and CDR2 is SVGIG (reference sequence). The CDR3 nucleotides are TGTGCCTGGTCAGCCGGGACAGGGGATTACGAGCAGTACTTC. The encoded protein is CAWSAGTGDYEQYF. The whole variable domain, filled in from reference TRBV30 and TRBJ2-7, reads SQTIHQWPATLVQPVGSPLSLECTVEGTSNPNLYWYRQAAGRGLQLLFYSVGIGQISSEVPQNLSASRPQDRQFILSSKKLLLSDSGFYLCAWSAGTGDYEQYFGPGTRLTVT.

The V and J genes are TRBV29-1 and TRBJ2-7; the D gene is possibly TRBD2 (5 bases). The V end lost 7 bases, the J end lost 4 bases, and 17 bases lay between the germline ends. CDR1 and CDR2 from the germline V gene are SQVTM and ANQGSEA. The CDR3 sequence is 13 residues long. The CDR3 nucleotides read TGCAGCGGGGTGGATAGCGCGAGATACGAGCAGTACTTC. It encodes CSGVDSARYEQYF.

The chain employs TRBV4-3 and TRBJ2-3; perhaps TRBD2 as D (6 bases). The germline V and J ends were trimmed by 3 bases and 0 bases, with 10 bases remaining between them. This CDR3 region has 15 residues. Looked up from germline, CDR1 is LGHNA and CDR2 is YSLEER. CDR3 in amino acids: CASSHSGGSTDTQYF. In DNA, the CDR3 is TGCGCCAGCAGCCATAGTGGAGGGAGCACAGATACGCAGTATTTT.

V is TRBV4-1 and J is TRBJ1-6, with D uncertain. The length of the CDR3 is 13 residues. CDR1 is MGHRA and CDR2 is YSYEKL in the germline V gene. The germline V and J ends were trimmed by 4 bases and 8 bases, with 9 bases remaining between them. CDR3 region: CASSLGLDSPLHF. CDR3 DNA sequence: TGCGCCAGCAGCCTCGGACTCGATTCACCCCTCCACTTT.

This clone was observed a single time. The chain recombines TRBV2 with TRBJ2-7, with 7 bases that match TRBD1. The CDR3 has 14 amino acids. Germline-derived CDR1 and CDR2 are SNHLY and FYNNEI. J was trimmed by 9 bases and V by 1 base; bases with no gene match: 9. CDR3 region: CASSEETGSWRQYF. The CDR3 nucleotides are TGTGCCAGCAGTGAAGAGACAGGGAGCTGGAGGCAGTACTTC.

J is TRBJ1-6 and V is TRBV6-1; TRBD1 might be the D (6 bases). The V end was cut by 4 bases, the J end by 5 bases, with 12 bases between. CDR3 length equals 15 residues. The germline CDR1 and CDR2 sequences are MNHNS and SASEGT. CDR3 in DNA: TGTGCCAGCAGTGGTAGGGGGTATAATAATTCACCCCTCCACTTT. Encoded protein: CASSGRGYNNSPLHF.

The rearrangement uses TRBV28 and TRBJ2-3; 8 positions agree with TRBD2. Trimming took 4 bases from V and 7 from J; bases not matched to a gene: 16. This CDR3 has 17 residues. CDR1 is MDHEN, CDR2 SYDVKM, per germline. The CDR3 sequence: CASSSLFQSGSVYTQYF. CDR3 in DNA: TGTGCCAGCAGTTCCCTTTTTCAAAGCGGGAGTGTATATACGCAGTATTTT.

J is TRBJ2-7 and V is TRBV7-2, with 7 bases that match TRBD2. Losses at the gene ends were 5 bases for V and 3 bases for J; bases not matched to a gene: 4. CDR1 SGHTA and CDR2 FQGNSA come from the germline V gene. There are 13 residues in the CDR3. CDR3 in amino acids: CASSQRDYYEQYF. DNA of the CDR3: TGTGCCAGCAGCCAAAGGGACTACTACGAGCAGTACTTC.

CDR3 nucleotides: TGCAGTGCTAGGCTAAATGAAAAACTGTTTTTT. This codes for CSARLNEKLFF. V gene TRBV20-1 combines with J gene TRBJ1-4, with no clear D. Germline V gene data show CDR1 as DFQATT and CDR2 as SNEGSKA (reference sequence). Trimming removed 3 bases at V and 5 bases at J, with 4 bases between. CDR3 length: 11 residues.

The chain employs TRBV4-1 and TRBJ2-3; 8 bases fit TRBD1. V dropped 2 bases and J dropped 13; count of bases not matched to a gene: 8. The CDR3 sequence is 13 residues long. Germline V gene lookup returns CDR1 MGHRA and CDR2 YSYEKL. The CDR3, as DNA: TGCGCCAGCAGCCAAATGGGACAGGTTAGGGAGTATTTT. It codes for CASSQMGQVREYF.

This chain connects TRBV9 to TRBJ2-1; possible D gene TRBD2, 6 bases. The CDR3 loop spans 15 amino acids. Germline CDR1 SGDLS, CDR2 YYNGEE. Trimming removed 4 bases from V and 4 bases from J, with 15 bases in between. CDR3 in DNA: TGTGCCAGCAGCCCCCTAGCTCGGGGGTACAATGAGCAGTTCTTC. Amino acids: CASSPLARGYNEQFF. The complete variable domain, with remaining parts taken from reference TRBV9 and TRBJ2-1, reads DSGVTQTPKHLITATGQRVTLRCSPRSGDLSVYWYQQSLDQGLQFLIQYYNGEERAKGNILERFSAQQFPDLHSELNLSSLELGDSALYFCASSPLARGYNEQFFGPGTRLTVL.

V gene TRBV28 combines with J gene TRBJ2-1, with TRBD2 identical over 8 bases. Germline V gene sequence: CDR1 MDHEN, CDR2 SYDVKM. This CDR3 spans 13 amino acids. Trimming cost V 9 bases and J 4 bases; bases outside gene matches: 5. The CDR3 sequence is CASSGDAYNEQFF. CDR3 in DNA: TGTGCCAGTAGCGGGGATGCATACAATGAGCAGTTCTTC.

The rearrangement uses TRBV9 and TRBJ2-3, with a tentative D call TRBD2 (5 bases). Germline-derived CDR1 and CDR2 are SGDLS and YYNGEE. Trimming stripped 0 bases from V and 0 bases from J, with 8 bases between. The length of the CDR3 is 15 residues. CDR3 protein: CASSVDSASTDTQYF. The CDR3 bases are TGTGCCAGCAGCGTAGATAGCGCTAGCACAGATACGCAGTATTTT.

The chain carries TRBV7-8 and TRBJ2-2, with 12 bases fitting TRBD2. Germline V gene sequence: CDR1 SGHVS, CDR2 FQNEAQ. With V trimmed by 5 bases and J by 2 bases, 9 bases remained unmatched. CDR3 length: 18 amino acids. The CDR3 sequence is CASSLSRTSGVNTGELFF. As DNA, the CDR3 is TGTGCCAGCAGCCTATCTCGGACTAGCGGGGTCAACACCGGGGAGCTGTTTTTT.